The rows below give T cell receptor beta chains drawn from one sample of a study of HIV-infected patients and healthy controls. TCRdb fed the 5' RACE reads into MiXCR, producing one record per CDR3 protein. The data show some 20,000 distinct CDR3 sequences, with about 9% seen just once and over 5% held by the top ten. Sequencing was done on a sample of blood. These receptors came from an adult in good health. Each CDR3 is given with its conserved first and last residue. D genes are given only for firm matches. Only part of the rows carry a size: once, few, many, or a class if the clone is expanded.

V gene: TRBV24-1
J gene: TRBJ2-3
D gene: NA
clone size: many
CDR3 protein: CATSDLPEATDTQYF
CDR3 DNA: TGTGCCACCAGTGATTTGCCTGAGGCCACAGATACGCAGTATTTT

V gene: TRBV5-5
J gene: TRBJ2-7
D gene: TRBD1
clone size: many
CDR3 protein: CASSPGTGFEQYF
CDR3 DNA: TGTGCCAGCAGCCCCGGGACAGGCTTCGAGCAGTACTTC

V gene: TRBV3-1
J gene: TRBJ2-5
D gene: NA
clone size: many
CDR3 protein: CASSQGDPSAQYF
CDR3 DNA: TGTGCCAGCAGCCAAGGGGATCCATCAGCCCAGTACTTC

V gene: TRBV6-6
J gene: TRBJ1-1
D gene: NA
clone size: many
CDR3 protein: CASSRWEDMNTEAFF
CDR3 DNA: TGTGCCAGCAGCCGGTGGGAGGATATGAACACTGAAGCTTTCTTT

V gene: TRBV4-1
J gene: TRBJ1-6
D gene: TRBD1
clone size: NA
CDR3 protein: CASSQDRDSPSSYNSPLHF
CDR3 DNA: TGCGCCAGCAGCCAAGATCGGGACAGCCCGAGCTCCTATAATTCACCCCTCCACTTT

V gene: TRBV5-1
J gene: TRBJ2-1
D gene: NA
clone size: medium-sized
CDR3 protein: CASSLQTGNRDYNEQFF
CDR3 DNA: TGCGCCAGCAGCTTACAGACCGGGAACAGGGACTACAATGAGCAGTTCTTC

V gene: TRBV30
J gene: TRBJ2-4
D gene: NA
clone size: many
CDR3 protein: CAWSELGSADIQYF
CDR3 DNA: TGTGCCTGGAGTGAGCTCGGCAGTGCTGACATTCAGTACTTC

V gene: TRBV12-3/TRBV12-4
J gene: TRBJ2-5
D gene: TRBD2
clone size: many
CDR3 protein: CASSLKGLPRETQYF
CDR3 DNA: TGTGCCAGCAGTTTAAAGGGACTACCAAGAGAAACCCAGTACTTC

V gene: TRBV15
J gene: TRBJ2-1
D gene: TRBD2
clone size: many
CDR3 protein: CATSRVRETVNEQFF
CDR3 DNA: TGTGCCACCAGCAGAGTGCGGGAGACTGTAAATGAGCAGTTCTTC

V gene: TRBV20-1
J gene: TRBJ1-2
D gene: NA
clone size: NA
CDR3 protein: CSARTLLQGSYGYTF
CDR3 DNA: TGCAGTGCTAGAACCCTCCTACAGGGATCCTATGGCTACACCTTC

V gene: TRBV7-8
J gene: TRBJ2-1
D gene: NA
clone size: medium-sized
CDR3 protein: CASSLDLSYNEQFF
CDR3 DNA: TGTGCCAGCAGCTTAGACTTGTCCTACAATGAGCAGTTCTTC

V gene: TRBV20-1
J gene: TRBJ2-7
D gene: NA
clone size: NA
CDR3 protein: CSARGGYTTVGQYF
CDR3 DNA: TGCAGTGCCCGAGGGGGATATACGACAGTTGGGCAGTACTTC

V gene: TRBV6-6
J gene: TRBJ2-3
D gene: TRBD2
clone size: few
CDR3 protein: CASSYSTGLAGGSTDTQYF
CDR3 DNA: TGTGCCAGCAGTTACTCTACTGGACTAGCGGGAGGAAGCACAGATACGCAGTATTTT

V gene: TRBV6-5
J gene: TRBJ2-7
D gene: TRBD2
clone size: few
CDR3 protein: CASSHGRDTYEQYF
CDR3 DNA: TGTGCCAGCAGCCACGGGAGGGATACCTACGAGCAGTACTTC

V gene: TRBV6-1
J gene: TRBJ2-2
D gene: TRBD2
clone size: many
CDR3 protein: CASSVEAAPRGRAGELFF
CDR3 DNA: TGTGCCAGCAGTGTGGAGGCAGCACCGCGAGGGAGGGCCGGGGAGCTGTTTTTT

V gene: TRBV29-1
J gene: TRBJ2-7
D gene: NA
clone size: many
CDR3 protein: CSVVTGEAYEQYF
CDR3 DNA: TGCAGCGTTGTAACGGGAGAGGCCTACGAGCAGTACTTC

V gene: TRBV10-3
J gene: TRBJ2-5
D gene: NA
clone size: many
CDR3 protein: CAISDDKGQETQYF
CDR3 DNA: TGTGCCATCAGTGATGACAAGGGTCAAGAGACCCAGTACTTC

V gene: TRBV27
J gene: TRBJ2-3
D gene: NA
clone size: many
CDR3 protein: CASSSRVSTDTQYF
CDR3 DNA: TGTGCCAGCAGTTCACGTGTTAGCACAGATACGCAGTATTTT

V gene: TRBV19
J gene: TRBJ2-3
D gene: TRBD2
clone size: NA
CDR3 protein: CASSEPSGNTDTQYF
CDR3 DNA: TGTGCCAGTAGTGAACCTAGCGGGAACACAGATACGCAGTATTTT

V gene: TRBV6-5
J gene: TRBJ2-3
D gene: NA
clone size: NA
CDR3 protein: CASATRKDTQYF
CDR3 DNA: TGTGCCAGCGCAACAAGGAAAGATACGCAGTATTTT

V gene: TRBV10-3
J gene: TRBJ2-6
D gene: NA
clone size: medium-sized
CDR3 protein: CAISGDSVSGANVLTF
CDR3 DNA: TGTGCCATCAGTGGAGACAGTGTATCTGGGGCCAACGTCCTGACTTTC

V gene: TRBV3-1
J gene: TRBJ1-1
D gene: TRBD1
clone size: many
CDR3 protein: CASSQGQGSAAFF
CDR3 DNA: TGTGCCAGCAGCCAAGGACAGGGCTCAGCAGCTTTCTTT

V gene: TRBV20-1
J gene: TRBJ2-6
D gene: NA
clone size: few
CDR3 protein: CSAITGNGANVLTF
CDR3 DNA: TGCAGTGCCATTACAGGGAATGGGGCCAACGTCCTGACTTTC

V gene: TRBV20-1
J gene: TRBJ2-3
D gene: NA
clone size: many
CDR3 protein: CSAPAPGKTQYF
CDR3 DNA: TGCAGTGCCCCGGCCCCGGGTAAGACGCAGTATTTT

V gene: TRBV12-3/TRBV12-4
J gene: TRBJ2-1
D gene: NA
clone size: medium-sized
CDR3 protein: CASTMGSYNEQFF
CDR3 DNA: TGTGCCAGCACGATGGGTTCCTACAATGAGCAGTTCTTC

V gene: TRBV7-2
J gene: TRBJ2-7
D gene: TRBD1
clone size: few
CDR3 protein: CASSRDRNSYEQYF
CDR3 DNA: TGTGCCAGCAGCCGGGACAGGAATTCCTACGAGCAGTACTTC

V gene: TRBV28
J gene: TRBJ2-1
D gene: TRBD2
clone size: medium-sized
CDR3 protein: CASSLSGKSYNEQFF
CDR3 DNA: TGTGCCAGCAGCCTAAGCGGGAAGTCCTACAATGAGCAGTTCTTC

V gene: TRBV5-1
J gene: TRBJ2-3
D gene: NA
clone size: NA
CDR3 protein: CASSPQPDTQYF
CDR3 DNA: TGCGCCAGCAGCCCCCAACCAGATACGCAGTATTTT

V gene: TRBV6-1
J gene: TRBJ2-7
D gene: TRBD2
clone size: many
CDR3 protein: CASSSRTSGSYEQYF
CDR3 DNA: TGTGCCAGCAGTTCTAGGACTAGCGGGAGTTACGAGCAGTACTTC

V gene: TRBV6-6
J gene: TRBJ1-5
D gene: NA
clone size: many
CDR3 protein: CASRGGNQPQHF
CDR3 DNA: TGTGCCAGCAGGGGGGGCAATCAGCCCCAGCATTTT

V gene: TRBV6-5
J gene: TRBJ2-6
D gene: TRBD2
clone size: many
CDR3 protein: CASSYSGGSGANVLTF
CDR3 DNA: TGTGCCAGCAGTTACTCGGGGGGGTCTGGGGCCAACGTCCTGACTTTC

V gene: TRBV5-6
J gene: TRBJ2-3
D gene: NA
clone size: many
CDR3 protein: CASSLADTQYF
CDR3 DNA: TGTGCCAGCAGCTTGGCAGATACGCAGTATTTT

V gene: TRBV5-5
J gene: TRBJ2-4
D gene: NA
clone size: many
CDR3 protein: CASSLDWTNIQYF
CDR3 DNA: TGTGCCAGCAGCCTGGACTGGACAAACATTCAGTACTTC